This T cell receptor beta chain is drawn from a study of T cells in Graves' hyperthyroidism and ophthalmopathy. About the study: Peripheral blood sampling occurred at initial diagnosis, before any treatment.

Among the patients, aged 18 to 65, hyperthyroidism was newly diagnosed and had lasted under 2 months. Study results and caveats: Within blood appeared most thyroid clonotypes that had expanded above 0.001.

The germline gives CDR1 MDHEN, CDR2 SYDVKM. V gave up 6 bases and J gave up 2 bases; unmatched junction bases: 15. The CDR3 runs to 17 residues. Ten or more counts support this clonotype. Its matching antigen is unknown. TCR beta CDR3 regions were amplified from RNA. With the HTBI primer set, the TCR CDR3 went through a first round of RT-PCR. TCRdb re-analysed the multiplex PCR reads in MiXCR, keeping a single row per CDR3 protein. The sample contains around 690,000 distinct CDR3 sequences, roughly a sixth of which appear only once. The sequence came from a man between 45 and 60 years old with Graves' hyperthyroidism. V gene TRBV28 combines with J gene TRBJ2-7, with TRBD2 matching 8 bases. The specimen was blood. CDR3 DNA sequence: TGTGCCAGCAGAACACGGGGTTTGGCGGGAGGTACCTACGAGCAGTACTTC. It encodes CASRTRGLAGGTYEQYF.